This T cell receptor (beta chain) was sequenced for a study of technical replicates of blood from four donors. Trimming removed 0 bases at V and 3 bases at J, with 13 bases between. Germline V gene lookup returns CDR1 SGDLS and CDR2 YYNGEE. CDR3 size: 15 residues. Here immunoSEQ multiplex PCR was the method, and the copy in TCRdb shows in-frame clones only, minus some. This sample has about 53,000 clones, with 70% to 90% found just once. Sequenced: PBMCs. The receptor was derived from a human donor in good health. Some clones in this sample may be carry-over from other donors' samples. The chain couples TRBV9 to TRBJ2-7; D possibly corresponds to TRBD2 (6 bases). Written as DNA, the CDR3 is TGTGCCAGCAGCGTAGATGGTAGCGGTCGCTACGAGCAGTACTTC. This encodes CASSVDGSGRYEQYF.